Listed below are T cell receptor beta chains from one sample, sequenced in a study of blood T cell repertoires in COVID-19. The table came from immunoSEQ multiplex PCR; TCRdb's copy has only in-frame clones and leaves some out. Of hundreds of thousands of clones listed, 80% to 90% are singletons. The material sequenced was peripheral blood. The origin of the receptors is a woman between 55 and 75 years old with COVID-19, enrolled during active disease. Each CDR3 is given with its conserved first and last residue. D genes are given only for firm matches. The size of a clone is reported for some rows only, either as once, few or many, or as a class for expanded clones.

clone_size j_call d_call cdr3_length v_call cdr3_aa cdr3_nt
once TRBJ1-4 NA 15 TRBV2 CASSEGGTLSEKLFF TGTGCCAGCAGTGAGGGTGGTACGCTTAGCGAAAAACTGTTTTTT
few TRBJ2-2 TRBD2 16 TRBV4-1 CASSPASGGLTGELFF TGCGCCAGCAGCCCAGCTAGCGGGGGTCTGACCGGGGAGCTGTTTTTT
NA TRBJ1-2 NA 13 TRBV7-9 CASSLAGADGYTF TGTGCCAGCAGCTTAGCCGGAGCGGATGGCTACACCTTC
NA TRBJ1-1 NA 13 TRBV5-1 CASNELRGGNGFF TGCGCCAGCAACGAGTTAAGGGGGGGCAACGGTTTCTTT
NA TRBJ2-6 TRBD1 18 TRBV18 CASSQPGQGHSGANVLTF TGTGCCAGCTCACAACCGGGACAGGGACACTCTGGGGCCAACGTCCTGACTTTC
NA TRBJ2-1 TRBD2 16 TRBV29-1 CSVEEEGASGANEQFF TGCAGCGTTGAAGAGGAGGGTGCCAGCGGGGCCAATGAGCAGTTCTTC
NA TRBJ2-7 TRBD1 13 TRBV12-3/TRBV12-4 CASSFRDRGSQYF TGTGCCAGCAGTTTCCGGGACAGGGGGTCGCAGTACTTC
NA TRBJ2-1 NA 19 TRBV7-6 CASSASDSLTSIFSNEQFF TGTGCCAGCAGCGCCTCGGACAGCCTCACCTCTATTTTTAGTAATGAGCAGTTCTTC
once TRBJ2-7 TRBD2 13 TRBV29-1 CSVVLAGGYEQYF TGCAGCGTTGTCCTAGCGGGGGGTTACGAGCAGTACTTC
NA TRBJ2-5 NA 17 TRBV12-5 CASALRLAGAPTWTQYF TGTGCTAGTGCCCTCCGGCTCGCAGGGGCCCCAACTTGGACCCAGTACTTC
NA TRBJ2-2 TRBD1 15 TRBV19 CASRRDRVNTGELFF TGTGCCAGTAGGCGAGACAGGGTCAATACCGGGGAGCTGTTTTTT
NA TRBJ2-5 NA 11 TRBV2 CASSQEETQYF TGTGCCAGCAGCCAGGAAGAGACCCAGTACTTC